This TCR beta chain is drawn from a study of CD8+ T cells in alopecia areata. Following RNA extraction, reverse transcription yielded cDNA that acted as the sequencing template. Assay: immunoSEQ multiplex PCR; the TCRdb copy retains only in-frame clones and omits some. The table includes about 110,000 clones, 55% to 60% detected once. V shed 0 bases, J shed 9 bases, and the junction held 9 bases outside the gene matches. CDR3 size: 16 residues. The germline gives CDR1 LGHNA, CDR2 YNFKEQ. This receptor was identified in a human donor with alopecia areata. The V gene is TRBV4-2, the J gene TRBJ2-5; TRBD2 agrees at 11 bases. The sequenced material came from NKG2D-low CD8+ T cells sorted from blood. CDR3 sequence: CASSQEVAGGETAQYF. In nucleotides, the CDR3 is TGTGCCAGCAGCCAAGAAGTAGCGGGAGGGGAAACGGCCCAGTACTTC.